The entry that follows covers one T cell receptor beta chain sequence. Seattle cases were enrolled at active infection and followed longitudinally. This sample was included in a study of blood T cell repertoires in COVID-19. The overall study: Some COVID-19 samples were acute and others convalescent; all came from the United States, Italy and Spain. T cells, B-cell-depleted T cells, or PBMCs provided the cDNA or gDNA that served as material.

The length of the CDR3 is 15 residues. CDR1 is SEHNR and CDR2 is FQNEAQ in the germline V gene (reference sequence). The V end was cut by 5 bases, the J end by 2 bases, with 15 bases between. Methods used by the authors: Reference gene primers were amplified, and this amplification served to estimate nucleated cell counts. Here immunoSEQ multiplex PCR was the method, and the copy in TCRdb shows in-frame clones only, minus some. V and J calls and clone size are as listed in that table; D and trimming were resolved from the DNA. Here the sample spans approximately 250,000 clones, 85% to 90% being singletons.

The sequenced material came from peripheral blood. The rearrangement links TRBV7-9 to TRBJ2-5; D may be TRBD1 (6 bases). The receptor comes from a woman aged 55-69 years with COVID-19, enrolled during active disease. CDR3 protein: CASSPLWTEQETQYF. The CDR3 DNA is TGTGCCAGCAGCCCTCTTTGGACAGAACAAGAGACCCAGTACTTC.